Listed below are T cell receptor beta chains from one sample, sequenced in a study of naive and memory T cell subsets. A single record per CDR3 protein comes from TCRdb applying MiXCR to the UMI-ligation and nested PCR reads. The table records tens of thousands of distinct CDR3 sequences, about an eighth of them present only once. Sequencing input: central memory CD4+ T cells from blood. The receptors here all came from a human donor in good health. Each CDR3 is given with its conserved first and last residue. A D gene is named only where the DNA matches it firmly. Clone size, where shown, is once, few, many, or a class for clones that have expanded.

D,J,V,size,DNA,CDR3
NA,TRBJ1-3,TRBV6-1,many,TGTGCCAGCAGTGAAGGGCCGCCAGGAAACACCATATATTTT,CASSEGPPGNTIYF
TRBD2,TRBJ2-2,TRBV30,NA,TGTGCCTGGATTGACGGGAGGGTACCCACCGGGGAGCTGTTTTTT,CAWIDGRVPTGELFF
TRBD2,TRBJ2-2,TRBV29-1,few,TGCAGCGCCGAGCGGGGGCTGGGGGAGCTGTTTTTT,CSAERGLGELFF
NA,TRBJ2-7,TRBV6-1,many,TGTGCCAGCAGATCGGGGTATGAGCAGTACTTC,CASRSGYEQYF
NA,TRBJ1-1,TRBV3-2,NA,TGTGCCAGCAGCCTCTATTGGGACCAAGAGACAGGGGCCCTCATGAACACTGAAGCTTTCTTT,CASSLYWDQETGALMNTEAFF
TRBD1,TRBJ1-6,TRBV5-1,NA,TGCGCCAGCAGCTTGGGGACAGGCGGAAATTCACCCCTCCACTTT,CASSLGTGGNSPLHF
NA,TRBJ2-1,TRBV20-1,many,TGCAGTGCCCACGGTAGCAGGGAGCAGTTCTTC,CSAHGSREQFF
TRBD1,TRBJ2-1,TRBV5-1,few,TGCGCCAGCAGCTGGGACAGCACCTACAATGAGCAGTTCTTC,CASSWDSTYNEQFF
NA,TRBJ2-3,TRBV5-1,few,TGCGCCAGCAGCTTGGAGGGGCGGACACAGGCAGATACGCAGTATTTT,CASSLEGRTQADTQYF
TRBD2,TRBJ2-1,TRBV28,NA,TGTGCCAGCAACACTGGCGGGAGTTTCCCTGAGCAGTTCTTC,CASNTGGSFPEQFF
TRBD1,TRBJ2-5,TRBV7-2,few,TGTGCCAGCAGGGTCGGACAGGGGACGGGACGCGAGACCCAGTACTTC,CASRVGQGTGRETQYF
NA,TRBJ2-7,TRBV28,many,TGTGCCAGCAGGACCCCCGGGGGATCCTACGAGCAGTACTTC,CASRTPGGSYEQYF
NA,TRBJ2-3,TRBV6-6,few,TGTGCCAGCAGTTGGGGCAGTAGCACAGATACGCAGTATTTT,CASSWGSSTDTQYF
NA,TRBJ1-1,TRBV29-1,NA,TGCAGCGTGGTAATCAGGGCGAACACTGAAGCTTTCTTT,CSVVIRANTEAFF
NA,TRBJ1-5,TRBV4-3,few,TGCGCCAGCAGCCAAGATCTGGGGGGGGCCGGTCAGCCCCAGCATTTT,CASSQDLGGAGQPQHF